This T cell receptor beta chain was obtained from a study of blood T cell repertoires in COVID-19 (dated by TCRdb to 2020 to 2021). A note on the overall study: Samples from collaborators originated in the United States, Italy and Spain and spanned both the acute and convalescent phases of COVID-19. HLA class I and class II types, where available, came from metadata supplied by the sample provider rather than from assay-based typing. Samples came from the ongoing ImmuneRACE study (first 160 participants) plus 1,254 subjects from 6 global collaborators. The dataset comprised deeply sampled blood TCRbeta repertoires from subjects exposed to, actively infected with, or recovered from COVID-19. Nearly every sample came with metadata listing a de-identified subject ID, COVID-19 status, age in years and sex. The repertoires were released in a freely available public database meant as a resource for research on the immune response to SARS-CoV-2. The prospective study material was composed of cDNA or gDNA derived from T cells, B-cell-depleted T cells, or PBMCs. What the work shows at the level of the full study, not this receptor alone: How much clinical and demographic metadata was included differed by source and by participant, and the metadata was provided uncurated.

CDR1 KGHDR and CDR2 SFDVKD were looked up in the germline V gene. Counted from cysteine to phenylalanine, this CDR3 has 17 amino acids. CDR3 DNA only is kept here, 51 bases in frame from base 1. At the junction V is shortened by 3 bases and J by 4 bases, with 18 bases in between. On this clone: It lacks a known antigen. Base qualities are not recorded, but no much larger clone differs from it by a single base.

Collaborating institutions collected whole blood in K2EDTA tubes following their own protocols. For TCRbeta analysis, collaborators shipped samples as frozen whole blood, isolated PBMCs, or DNA extracted from either of those sample types. The immunoSEQ Assay, a bias-controlled multiplex PCR, was used to amplify TCRbeta CDR3 regions from genomic DNA. The source study handled its data this way. Nucleated cell counts per sample were estimated from amplification of reference gene primers within the assay. Sequence reads were collapsed and filtered to measure the absolute abundance of every unique TCRbeta CDR3 rearrangement. For each sample, productive Simpson clonality was calculated as the square root of Simpson's diversity index across productive rearrangements. TCRdb limited this immuneACCESS table to in-frame rearrangements with V and J called. A share of clones is missing; checked studies link under half to unresolved V genes, and the rest is unexplained. The V and J calls and clone size come from that table; D and trimming were worked out from the DNA. The sample contains 200,000 to 300,000 clones, roughly four fifths of them found a single time. About 4.8% of the sample lies in the top ten.

What was sequenced was peripheral blood. The rearranged chain carries TRBV24-1 and TRBJ1-3; the best D guess is TRBD1, with 5 bases matching. The receptor was isolated from a woman aged 70-85 years with acute or convalescent COVID-19. The CDR3 region reads CATSDPLWRGWGNTIYF. The DNA is TGTGCCACCAGTGATCCCCTCTGGCGGGGCTGGGGAAACACCATATATTTT.